This T cell receptor beta chain was captured by sequencing in a study of a mutant IDH1 vaccine in newly diagnosed glioma. The time point was: week 5, during vaccination. A 20-mer mutant IDH1 peptide at 300 ug was injected subcutaneously with topical imiquimod. As regards this clone: What it binds is unknown.

TCRdb's copy holds only in-frame clones and misses some; the assay was immunoSEQ multiplex PCR. The sample shows roughly 72,000 clones, around 90% of them seen only once. The specimen comprised PBMCs, sampled from a glioma patient whose treatment included an IDH1 peptide vaccine. This TCR came from a woman in her forties or fifties with glioma.

The DNA of the CDR3 is TGTGCCAGCAGTTCTACTCCGGGACAGCCCGAGGGCTACGAGCAGTACTTC. Protein sequence: CASSSTPGQPEGYEQYF. The V call is TRBV28, the J call TRBJ2-7; 7 nucleotides line up with TRBD1. The trim removed 4 bases at V and 3 bases at J, leaving 15 bases unmatched. This CDR3 comprises 17 residues. Germline V CDR1 and CDR2: MDHEN, SYDVKM.